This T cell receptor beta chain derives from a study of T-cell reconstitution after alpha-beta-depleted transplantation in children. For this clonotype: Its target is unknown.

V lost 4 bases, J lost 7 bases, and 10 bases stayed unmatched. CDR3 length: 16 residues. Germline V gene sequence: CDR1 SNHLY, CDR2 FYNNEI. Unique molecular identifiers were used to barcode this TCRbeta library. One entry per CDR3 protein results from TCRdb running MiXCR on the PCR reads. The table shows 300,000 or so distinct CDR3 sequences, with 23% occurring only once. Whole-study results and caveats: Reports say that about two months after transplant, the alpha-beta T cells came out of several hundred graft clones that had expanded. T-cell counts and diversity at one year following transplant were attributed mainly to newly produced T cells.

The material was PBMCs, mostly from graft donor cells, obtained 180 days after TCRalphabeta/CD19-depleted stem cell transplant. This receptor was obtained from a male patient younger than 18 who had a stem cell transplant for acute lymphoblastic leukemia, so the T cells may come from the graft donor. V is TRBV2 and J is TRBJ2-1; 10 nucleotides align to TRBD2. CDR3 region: CASSALAGVAVNEQFF. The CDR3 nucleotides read TGTGCCAGCAGTGCTCTAGCGGGAGTCGCTGTAAATGAGCAGTTCTTC.